The present T cell receptor beta chain was sequenced within a study of CD8 T cells in ankylosing spondylitis. Note on this clonotype: What it binds is unknown.

Study-wide results and limits: Reactive arthritis synovial fluid and blood were previously reported to contain some motif variants. One TCR beta motif, made up of several highly homologous variants, appeared characteristic of ankylosing spondylitis blood.

A quantitative 5'-RACE method, one with molecular barcodes, was used to make TCR beta libraries. In TCRdb, the 5' RACE reads were re-called with MiXCR into one record per CDR3 protein. The sample shows a few hundred thousand distinct CDR3 sequences, 18% of them seen only once. The receptor was derived from a male donor with ankylosing spondylitis or in good health (not recorded which). Specimen: blood, either unsorted or a sorted T cell fraction (not recorded which).

CDR3 nucleotides: TGTGCTAGTGGTTTGTGGGTGGGAGTGGGTGAGCAGTTCTTC. Amino acids: CASGLWVGVGEQFF. The chain carries TRBV12-5 and TRBJ2-1; the D gene is possibly TRBD2 (5 bases). Germline assignment: CDR1 LGHNT and CDR2 FRNRAP. Trimming cost V 2 bases and J 9 bases, with 14 bases left between them. The CDR3 totals 14 residues.